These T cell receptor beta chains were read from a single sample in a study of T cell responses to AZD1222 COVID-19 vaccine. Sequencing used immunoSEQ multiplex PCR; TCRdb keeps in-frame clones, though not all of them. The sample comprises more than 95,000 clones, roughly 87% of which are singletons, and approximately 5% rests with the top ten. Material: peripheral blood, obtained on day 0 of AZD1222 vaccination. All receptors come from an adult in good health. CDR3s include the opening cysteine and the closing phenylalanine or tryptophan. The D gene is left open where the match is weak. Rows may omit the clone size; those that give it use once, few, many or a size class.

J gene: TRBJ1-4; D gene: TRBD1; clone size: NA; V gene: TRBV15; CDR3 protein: CATSRGGQLKKLFF; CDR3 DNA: TGTGCCACCAGCAGAGGGGGACAGCTTAAAAAACTGTTTTTT
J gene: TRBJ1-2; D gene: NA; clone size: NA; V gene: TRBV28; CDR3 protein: CASSVLPQGNYGYTF; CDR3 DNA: TGTGCCAGCAGTGTCCTACCCCAGGGGAACTATGGCTACACCTTC
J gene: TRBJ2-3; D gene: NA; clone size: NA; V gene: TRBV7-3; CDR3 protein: CASSVQVGGFTDTQYF; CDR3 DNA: TGTGCCAGCAGCGTCCAAGTAGGGGGGTTCACAGATACGCAGTATTTT
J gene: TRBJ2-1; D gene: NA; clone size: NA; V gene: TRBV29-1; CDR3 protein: CSVHNNEQFF; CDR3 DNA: TGCAGCGTTCACAACAATGAGCAGTTCTTC
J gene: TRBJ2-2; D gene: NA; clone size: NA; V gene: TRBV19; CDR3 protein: CASSARTGNTGELFF; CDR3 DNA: TGTGCCAGTAGTGCCCGGACTGGTAACACCGGGGAGCTGTTTTTT
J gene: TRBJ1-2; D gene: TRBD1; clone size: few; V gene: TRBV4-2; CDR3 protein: CASRRGQGLEYGYTF; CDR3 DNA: TGTGCCAGCAGGAGAGGACAGGGCCTAGAGTATGGCTACACCTTC
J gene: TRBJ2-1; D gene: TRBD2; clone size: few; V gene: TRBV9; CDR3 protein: CASSDPTSGDSYNEQFF; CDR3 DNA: TGTGCCAGCAGCGACCCGACTAGCGGGGACTCCTACAATGAGCAGTTCTTC
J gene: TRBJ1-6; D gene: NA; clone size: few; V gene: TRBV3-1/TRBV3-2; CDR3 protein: CASSQGSPLHF; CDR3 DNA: TGTGCCAGCAGCCAAGGGTCACCCCTCCACTTT
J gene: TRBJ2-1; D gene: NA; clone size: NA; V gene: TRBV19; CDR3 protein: CASSIGGFRTEQFF; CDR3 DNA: TGTGCCAGTAGTATTGGAGGATTCAGAACCGAGCAGTTCTTC
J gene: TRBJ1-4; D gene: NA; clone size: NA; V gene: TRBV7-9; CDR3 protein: CASSGAVSGSYEKLFF; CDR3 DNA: TGTGCCAGCAGCGGGGCGGTTTCGGGGTCTTATGAAAAACTGTTTTTT
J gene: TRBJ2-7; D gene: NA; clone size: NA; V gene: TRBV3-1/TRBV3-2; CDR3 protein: CASSQDDGVYEQYF; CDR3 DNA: TGTGCCAGCAGCCAAGATGACGGGGTCTACGAGCAGTACTTC
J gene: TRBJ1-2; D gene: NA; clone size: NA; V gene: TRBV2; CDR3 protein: CASRTGYTF; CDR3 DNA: TGTGCCAGCCGGACGGGCTACACCTTC
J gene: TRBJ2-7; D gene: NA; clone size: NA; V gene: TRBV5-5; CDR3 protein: CASSGGRFYEQYF; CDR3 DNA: TGTGCCAGCAGCGGGGGACGGTTCTACGAGCAGTACTTC
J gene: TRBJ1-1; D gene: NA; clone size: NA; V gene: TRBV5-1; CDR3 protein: CASSFLPRGLNTEAFF; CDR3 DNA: TGCGCCAGCAGCTTCCTCCCAAGGGGATTGAACACTGAAGCTTTCTTT
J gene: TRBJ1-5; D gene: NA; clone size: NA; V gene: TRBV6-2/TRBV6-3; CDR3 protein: CASSYGIEGNQPQHF; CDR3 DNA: TGTGCCAGCAGTTACGGCATCGAGGGCAATCAGCCCCAGCATTTT
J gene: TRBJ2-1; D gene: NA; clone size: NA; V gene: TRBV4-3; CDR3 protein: CASSQGQGVPYNEQFF; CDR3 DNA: TGCGCCAGCAGCCAGGGCCAGGGAGTCCCCTACAATGAGCAGTTCTTC
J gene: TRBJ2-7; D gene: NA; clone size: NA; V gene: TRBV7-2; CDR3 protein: CASSFTDTGEQYF; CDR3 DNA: TGTGCCAGCAGCTTCACCGACACGGGTGAGCAGTACTTC
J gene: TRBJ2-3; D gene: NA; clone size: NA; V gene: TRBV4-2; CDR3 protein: CASSQGGSTDTQYF; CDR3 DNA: TGTGCCAGCAGCCAAGGCGGGAGCACAGATACGCAGTATTTT
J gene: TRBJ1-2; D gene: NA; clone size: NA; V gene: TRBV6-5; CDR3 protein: CATARDTTNYGYTF; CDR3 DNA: TGTGCCACCGCACGGGACACCACTAACTATGGCTACACCTTC
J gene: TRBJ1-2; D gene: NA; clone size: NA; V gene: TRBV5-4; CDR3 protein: CASRQDSYGYTF; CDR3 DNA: TGTGCCAGCAGACAAGACAGCTATGGCTACACCTTC
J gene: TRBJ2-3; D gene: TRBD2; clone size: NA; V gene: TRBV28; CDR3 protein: CASSSLGGGDPGTDTQYF; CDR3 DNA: TGTGCCAGCAGTTCCCTCGGCGGGGGGGACCCTGGCACAGATACGCAGTATTTT
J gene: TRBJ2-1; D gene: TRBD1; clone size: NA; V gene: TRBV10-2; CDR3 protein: CASSSDLAGQGLNEQFF; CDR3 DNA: TGCGCCAGCAGTTCCGACCTCGCGGGACAGGGATTGAATGAGCAGTTCTTC
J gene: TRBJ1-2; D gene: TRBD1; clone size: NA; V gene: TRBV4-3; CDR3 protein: CASSQDPVRGIYGYTF; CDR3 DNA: TGCGCCAGCAGCCAAGATCCGGTCAGGGGGATCTATGGCTACACCTTC
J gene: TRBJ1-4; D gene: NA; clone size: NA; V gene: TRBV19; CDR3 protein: CASSIGTSPEKLFF; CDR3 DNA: TGTGCCAGTAGTATAGGTACAAGTCCTGAAAAACTGTTTTTT
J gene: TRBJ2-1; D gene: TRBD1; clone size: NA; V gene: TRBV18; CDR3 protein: CASSPRQGAVNEQFF; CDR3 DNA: TGTGCCAGCTCACCACGACAGGGGGCGGTGAATGAGCAGTTCTTC
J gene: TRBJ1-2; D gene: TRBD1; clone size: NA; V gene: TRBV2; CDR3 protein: CASETGGDGYTF; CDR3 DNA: TGTGCCAGCGAGACAGGGGGTGATGGCTACACCTTC
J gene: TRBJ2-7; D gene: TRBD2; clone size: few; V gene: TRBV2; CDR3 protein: CASSEAASGLYEQYF; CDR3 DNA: TGTGCCAGCAGTGAAGCGGCTAGCGGGTTATACGAGCAGTACTTC
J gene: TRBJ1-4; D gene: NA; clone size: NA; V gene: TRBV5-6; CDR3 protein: CASSLGAQAVAEKLFF; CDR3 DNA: TGTGCCAGCAGCTTGGGAGCGCAGGCCGTTGCCGAAAAACTGTTTTTT
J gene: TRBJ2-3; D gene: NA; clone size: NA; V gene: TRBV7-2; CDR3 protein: CASSLPTDTQYF; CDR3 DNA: TGTGCCAGCAGCTTGCCCACAGATACGCAGTATTTT
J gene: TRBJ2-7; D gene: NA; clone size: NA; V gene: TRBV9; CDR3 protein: CASSVGVGAYEQYF; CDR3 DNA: TGTGCCAGCAGCGTAGGGGTGGGGGCCTACGAGCAGTACTTC
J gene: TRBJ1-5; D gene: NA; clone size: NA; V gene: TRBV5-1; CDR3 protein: CASSLLGWDQPQHF; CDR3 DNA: TGCGCCAGCAGCTTGTTAGGTTGGGATCAGCCCCAGCATTTT
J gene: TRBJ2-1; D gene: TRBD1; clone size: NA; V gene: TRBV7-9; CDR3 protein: CASSAIRQGYNEQFF; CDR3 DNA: TGTGCCAGCAGCGCTATTCGACAGGGGTACAATGAGCAGTTCTTC
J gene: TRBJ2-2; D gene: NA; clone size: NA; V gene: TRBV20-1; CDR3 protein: CSASSSNTGELFF; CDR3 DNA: TGCAGTGCTAGTTCCAGTAACACCGGGGAGCTGTTTTTT
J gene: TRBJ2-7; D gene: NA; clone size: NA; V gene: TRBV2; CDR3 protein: CASSDPQGRGYEQYF; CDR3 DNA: TGTGCCAGCAGTGACCCGCAGGGTAGGGGCTACGAGCAGTACTTC
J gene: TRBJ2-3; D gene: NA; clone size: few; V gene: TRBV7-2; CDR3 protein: CASSRDFAGAGDTQYF; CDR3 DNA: TGTGCCAGCAGCAGGGACTTCGCGGGGGCGGGAGATACGCAGTATTTT
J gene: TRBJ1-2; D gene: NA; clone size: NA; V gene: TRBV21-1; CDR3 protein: CANTGGHYGYTF; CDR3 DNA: TGTGCCAACACAGGGGGGCACTATGGCTACACCTTC
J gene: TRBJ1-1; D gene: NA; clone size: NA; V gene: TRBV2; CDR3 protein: CASSLGQNTEAFF; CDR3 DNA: TGTGCCAGCAGTCTCGGACAGAACACTGAAGCTTTCTTT
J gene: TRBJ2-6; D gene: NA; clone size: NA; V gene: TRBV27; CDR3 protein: CASSPTGLHSGANVLTF; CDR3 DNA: TGTGCCAGCAGTCCGACAGGATTACACTCTGGGGCCAACGTCCTGACTTTC
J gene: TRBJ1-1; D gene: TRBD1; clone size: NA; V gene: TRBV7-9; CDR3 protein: CASSRQGGTEAFF; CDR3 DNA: TGTGCCAGCAGCAGACAGGGTGGGACTGAAGCTTTCTTT
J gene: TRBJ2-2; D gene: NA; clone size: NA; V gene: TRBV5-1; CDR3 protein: CASSPWGGNTGELFF; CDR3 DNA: TGCGCCAGCAGCCCCTGGGGCGGGAACACCGGGGAGCTGTTTTTT
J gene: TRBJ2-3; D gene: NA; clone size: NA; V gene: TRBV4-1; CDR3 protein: CASSPTGLNTDTQYF; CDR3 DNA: TGCGCCAGCAGCCCGACAGGTTTAAACACAGATACGCAGTATTTT
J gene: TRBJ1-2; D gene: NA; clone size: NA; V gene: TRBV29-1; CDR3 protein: CSVARGGRYGYTF; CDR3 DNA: TGCAGCGTTGCAAGGGGCGGTCGGTATGGCTACACCTTC
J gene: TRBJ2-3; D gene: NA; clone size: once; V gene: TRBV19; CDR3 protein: CASSIGAGSTDTQYF; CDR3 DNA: TGTGCCAGTAGTATAGGCGCAGGGTCCACAGATACGCAGTATTTT
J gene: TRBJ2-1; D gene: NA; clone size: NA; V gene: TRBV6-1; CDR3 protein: CASSERWRYNEQFF; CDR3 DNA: TGTGCCAGCAGTGAAAGGTGGCGGTACAATGAGCAGTTCTTC
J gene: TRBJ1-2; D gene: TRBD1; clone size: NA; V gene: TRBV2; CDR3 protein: CASRQGSISGYTF; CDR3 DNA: TGTGCCAGCAGACAGGGGTCCATCTCGGGCTACACCTTC
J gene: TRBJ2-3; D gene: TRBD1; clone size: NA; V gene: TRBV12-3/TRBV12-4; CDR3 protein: CASSQTGNTQYF; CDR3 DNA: TGTGCCAGCAGTCAGACAGGGAATACGCAGTATTTT
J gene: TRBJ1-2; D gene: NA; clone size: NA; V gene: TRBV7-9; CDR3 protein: CASSPGRGGYTF; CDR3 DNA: TGTGCCAGCAGCCCCGGACGCGGGGGCTACACCTTC
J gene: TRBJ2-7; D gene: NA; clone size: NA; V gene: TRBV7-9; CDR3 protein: CASSLGEPDYEQYF; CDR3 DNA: TGTGCCAGCAGCTTGGGGGAGCCGGACTACGAGCAGTACTTC
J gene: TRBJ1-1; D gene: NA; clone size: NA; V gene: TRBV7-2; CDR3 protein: CASTTGGGPQAFF; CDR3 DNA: TGTGCCAGCACCACCGGGGGGGGCCCCCAAGCTTTCTTT
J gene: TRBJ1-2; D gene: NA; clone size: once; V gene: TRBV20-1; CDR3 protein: CSASRAVDGYTF; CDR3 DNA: TGCAGTGCTAGTAGGGCCGTCGATGGCTACACCTTC
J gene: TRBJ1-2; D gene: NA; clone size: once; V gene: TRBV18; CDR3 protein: CASSGAGGYTF; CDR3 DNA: TGTGCCAGCTCAGGGGCTGGCGGCTACACCTTC
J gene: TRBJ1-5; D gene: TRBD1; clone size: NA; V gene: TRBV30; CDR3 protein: CAWSASGQGIQPQHF; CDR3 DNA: TGTGCCTGGAGTGCCTCCGGACAGGGGATACAACCCCAGCATTTT
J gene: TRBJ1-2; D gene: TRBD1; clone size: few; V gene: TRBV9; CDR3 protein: CASSTSGTGGSGYTF; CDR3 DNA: TGTGCCAGCAGCACTTCCGGGACAGGGGGCTCTGGCTACACCTTC